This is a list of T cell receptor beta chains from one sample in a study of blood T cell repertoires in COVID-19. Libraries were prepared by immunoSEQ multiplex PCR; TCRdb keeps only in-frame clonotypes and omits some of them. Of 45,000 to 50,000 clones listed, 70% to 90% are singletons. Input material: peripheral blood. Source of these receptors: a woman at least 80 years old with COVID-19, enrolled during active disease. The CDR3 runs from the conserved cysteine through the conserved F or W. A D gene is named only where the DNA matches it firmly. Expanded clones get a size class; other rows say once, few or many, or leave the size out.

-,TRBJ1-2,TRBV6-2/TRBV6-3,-,CASSHPAAGRSGYTF,TGTGCCAGCAGCCATCCAGCCGCGGGACGTTCGGGCTACACCTTC
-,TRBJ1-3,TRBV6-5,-,CASSYLSGGANTIYF,TGTGCCAGCAGTTACTTATCAGGAGGGGCAAACACCATATATTTT
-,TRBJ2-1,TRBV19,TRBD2,CASSIGGFNNEQFF,TGTGCCAGTAGTATCGGGGGGTTTAACAATGAGCAGTTCTTC
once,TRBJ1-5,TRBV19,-,CASSIEGRTLNQPQHF,TGTGCCAGTAGTATAGAGGGCAGGACTTTGAATCAGCCCCAGCATTTT
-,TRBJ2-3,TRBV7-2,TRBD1,CASSLEGAYIDTQYF,TGTGCCAGCAGCTTAGAGGGGGCTTACATAGATACGCAGTATTTT
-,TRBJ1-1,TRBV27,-,CASSLMEREGTEAFF,TGTGCCAGCAGTTTAATGGAGAGGGAGGGGACTGAAGCTTTCTTT
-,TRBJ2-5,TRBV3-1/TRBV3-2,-,CASSQPGTATPKTQYF,TGTGCCAGCAGCCAACCTGGGACTGCCACCCCCAAGACCCAGTACTTC
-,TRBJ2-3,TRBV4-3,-,CASSQGGFTDTQYF,TGCGCCAGCAGCCAAGGAGGGTTCACAGATACGCAGTATTTT
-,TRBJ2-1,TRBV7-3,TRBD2,CASSLTASGGYNEQFF,TGTGCCAGCAGCTTAACGGCTAGCGGGGGCTACAATGAGCAGTTCTTC
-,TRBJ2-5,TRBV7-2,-,CASSFQRGEETQYF,TGTGCCAGCAGCTTCCAAAGGGGCGAAGAGACCCAGTACTTC
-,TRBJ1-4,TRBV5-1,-,CASSFNSEKLFF,TGCGCCAGCAGCTTTAATTCCGAAAAACTGTTTTTT
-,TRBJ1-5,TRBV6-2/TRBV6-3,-,CASSSPTEWPNQPQHF,TGTGCCAGCAGCTCCCCGACAGAGTGGCCCAATCAGCCCCAGCATTTT
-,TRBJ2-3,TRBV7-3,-,CASSSSFTDTQYF,TGTGCCAGCAGCTCGTCCTTCACAGATACGCAGTATTTT
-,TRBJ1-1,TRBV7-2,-,CASSLAQGMNTEAFF,TGTGCCAGCAGCTTAGCCCAGGGAATGAACACTGAAGCTTTCTTT
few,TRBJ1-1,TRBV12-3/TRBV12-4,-,CASRSITEAFF,TGTGCCAGCAGGTCCATCACTGAAGCTTTCTTT
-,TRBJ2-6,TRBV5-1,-,CASIEGPRSGANVLTF,TGCGCCAGCATAGAGGGCCCAAGGTCTGGGGCCAACGTCCTGACTTTC
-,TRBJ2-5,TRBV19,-,CASSAGFPETQYF,TGTGCCAGTAGTGCGGGATTCCCAGAGACCCAGTACTTC
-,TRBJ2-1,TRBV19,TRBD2,CASSIQGAGGPYNEQFF,TGTGCCAGTAGTATACAGGGAGCGGGGGGGCCCTACAATGAGCAGTTCTTC
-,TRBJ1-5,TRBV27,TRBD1,CASSPLDGDRAPQHF,TGTGCCAGCAGCCCCTTGGACGGTGACAGGGCGCCCCAGCATTTT
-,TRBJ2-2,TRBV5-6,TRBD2,CASSLYASGSRAGELFF,TGTGCCAGCAGCTTGTATGCTAGCGGGAGTCGGGCCGGGGAGCTGTTTTTT
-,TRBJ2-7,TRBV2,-,CASESTAQNYEQYF,TGTGCCAGCGAATCCACGGCACAGAACTACGAGCAGTACTTC
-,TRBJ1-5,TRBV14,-,CASSQDEEGDQPQHF,TGTGCCAGCAGCCAAGATGAGGAGGGAGATCAGCCCCAGCATTTT
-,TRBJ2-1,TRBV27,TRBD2,CASSLSGLAGGFEQFF,TGTGCCAGCAGTTTATCGGGACTAGCGGGAGGTTTTGAGCAGTTCTTC
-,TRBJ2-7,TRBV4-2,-,CASSLIESQRGDLYEQYF,TGTGCCAGCAGCCTCATCGAATCTCAGCGCGGAGACCTCTACGAGCAGTACTTC
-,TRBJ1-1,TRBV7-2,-,CASSLNRGEAFF,TGTGCCAGCAGCCTCAATAGGGGTGAAGCTTTCTTT
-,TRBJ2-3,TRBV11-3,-,CASSFSGSDTQYF,TGTGCCAGCAGCTTTTCCGGTTCGGATACGCAGTATTTT
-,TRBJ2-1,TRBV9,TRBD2,CASSVGGGVYNEQFF,TGTGCCAGCAGCGTAGGCGGGGGGGTTTACAATGAGCAGTTCTTC
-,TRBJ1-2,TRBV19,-,CASNKDRFQHGYTF,TGTGCCAGTAATAAAGACAGGTTTCAGCATGGCTACACCTTC
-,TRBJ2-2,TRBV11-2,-,CASSQVVLGGELFF,TGTGCCAGCAGTCAGGTCGTTTTGGGCGGGGAGCTGTTTTTT
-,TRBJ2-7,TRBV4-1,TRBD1,CASSRFWTGSSSYEQYF,TGCGCCAGCAGCCGATTCTGGACAGGATCGAGCTCCTACGAGCAGTACTTC
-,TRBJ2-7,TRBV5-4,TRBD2,CASSSPGLDHLGASHEQYF,TGTGCCAGCAGCTCACCGGGACTAGACCACCTTGGGGCCTCCCACGAGCAGTACTTC
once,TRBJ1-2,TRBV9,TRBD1,CASSALEQGADNYGYTF,TGTGCCAGCAGCGCCTTGGAACAGGGGGCTGATAACTATGGCTACACCTTC
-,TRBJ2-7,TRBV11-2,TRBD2,CASSLVAGGTYEQYF,TGTGCCAGCAGCTTAGTCGCGGGAGGAACCTACGAGCAGTACTTC
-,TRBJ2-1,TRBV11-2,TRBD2,CASNPLGGNNEQFF,TGTGCCAGCAATCCCCTGGGAGGGAACAATGAGCAGTTCTTC
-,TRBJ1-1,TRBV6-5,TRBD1,CASQRPQGLGTEAFF,TGTGCCAGCCAGAGGCCACAGGGGTTGGGCACTGAAGCTTTCTTT
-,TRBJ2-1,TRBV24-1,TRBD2,CATSDVGGAGSYNEQFF,TGTGCCACCAGTGATGTGGGAGGGGCAGGGTCCTACAATGAGCAGTTCTTC
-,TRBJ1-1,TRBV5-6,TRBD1,CASSLDRGLTEAFF,TGTGCCAGCAGCCTTGACAGGGGGCTCACTGAAGCTTTCTTT
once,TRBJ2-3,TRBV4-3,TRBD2,CASSRDRLAAPKLYF,TGCGCCAGCAGCAGAGATAGACTAGCGGCCCCCAAACTGTATTTT
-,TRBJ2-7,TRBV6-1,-,CASSDSGSGPYEQYF,TGTGCCAGCAGTGATAGTGGTAGCGGCCCCTACGAGCAGTACTTC
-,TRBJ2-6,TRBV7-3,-,CASSLTGTDGANVLTF,TGTGCCAGCAGCTTAACTGGCACAGATGGGGCCAACGTCCTGACTTTC
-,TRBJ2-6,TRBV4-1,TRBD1,CASSQQGAGGANVLTF,TGCGCCAGCAGCCAACAGGGGGCGGGTGGGGCCAACGTCCTGACTTTC
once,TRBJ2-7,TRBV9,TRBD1,CASSQGQGRHEQYF,TGTGCCAGCAGCCAGGGACAGGGGAGGCACGAGCAGTACTTC
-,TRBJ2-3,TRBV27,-,CASTMRVTDTQYF,TGTGCCAGCACCATGCGGGTCACAGATACGCAGTATTTT
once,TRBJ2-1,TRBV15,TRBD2,CATSRVAGGGNEQFF,TGTGCCACCAGCAGAGTGGCGGGAGGGGGCAATGAGCAGTTCTTC
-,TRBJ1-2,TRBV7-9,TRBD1,CASSSPGTGLYTF,TGTGCCAGCAGCTCACCCGGGACAGGCCTATACACCTTC
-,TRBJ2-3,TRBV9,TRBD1,CASSVASGTGASTLSADTQYF,TGTGCCAGCAGCGTAGCTTCGGGGACAGGGGCTTCAACATTATCGGCAGATACGCAGTATTTT
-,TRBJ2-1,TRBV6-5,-,CASRFAQGGYNEQFF,TGTGCCAGCAGATTCGCGCAGGGTGGATACAATGAGCAGTTCTTC
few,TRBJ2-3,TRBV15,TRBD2,CATSTSGGAPDTQYF,TGTGCCACCAGCACTAGCGGGGGGGCCCCAGATACGCAGTATTTT